These 20 T cell receptor beta chains were all obtained from the same sample, sequenced in a study of blood T cell repertoires in COVID-19. This table comes from immunoSEQ multiplex PCR, and its TCRdb copy is limited to in-frame clones, with some not included. The table lists hundreds of thousands of clones, approximately 86% of them singletons. Material for sequencing was peripheral blood. The source of these receptors is a woman of 80 years or more with active or convalescent COVID-19.

The rearrangement uses TRBV2 and TRBJ1-2; 7 bases agree with TRBD1. Germline lookup yields CDR1 SNHLY and CDR2 FYNNEI. The trim removed 5 bases at V and 1 base at J, leaving 4 bases unmatched. This CDR3 has 14 residues. The DNA of the CDR3 is TGTGCCAGCAGTCCGGGACAGCTTAACTATGGCTACACCTTC. It yields the protein CASSPGQLNYGYTF.

This chain joins TRBV28 and TRBJ2-1; the match to TRBD2 covers 15 bases. This CDR3 comprises 18 residues. V shed 3 bases, J shed 5 bases, and the junction held 8 bases outside the gene matches. Germline V gene data show CDR1 as MDHEN and CDR2 as SYDVKM. The CDR3 reads CASSFSGTSGGPNNEQFF. The CDR3 DNA reads as TGTGCCAGCAGTTTTAGTGGGACTAGCGGGGGGCCGAACAATGAGCAGTTCTTC. Using reference TRBV28 and TRBJ2-1 for the parts outside the CDR3, the full variable domain is DVKVTQSSRYLVKRTGEKVFLECVQDMDHENMFWYRQDPGLGLRLIYFSYDVKMKEKGDIPEGYSVSREKKERFSLILESASTNQTSMYLCASSFSGTSGGPNNEQFFGPGTRLTVL.

V is TRBV6-5 and J is TRBJ2-5; 9 bases align to TRBD1. CDR1 MNHEY and CDR2 SVGAGI come from the germline V gene. J gave up 4 bases and V 5 bases, and 8 bases lay outside the gene matches. This CDR3 region has 15 residues. For the CDR3, the DNA is TGTGCCAGCAGTCAGGCAAGGACAGGGGTAGAGACCCAGTACTTC. This encodes CASSQARTGVETQYF.

This chain links TRBV6-6 with TRBJ1-5; 7 bases fit TRBD1. Germline trimming cut 4 bases from V and 0 bases from J; bases unmatched to any gene: 6. This CDR3 is built from 16 residues. Germline CDR1 MNHNY, CDR2 SVGAGI (reference sequence). The CDR3 nucleotides read TGTGCCAGCAGTTTCGGGACAGTTTATAGCAATCAGCCCCAGCATTTT. Translating it yields CASSFGTVYSNQPQHF.

This chain connects TRBV19 to TRBJ2-1, with TRBD2 matching 9 bases. The CDR3 totals 17 residues. Germline V gene sequence: CDR1 LNHDA, CDR2 SQIVND (reference sequence). The V and J ends lost 4 bases and 4 bases, in that order; junction bases with no gene match: 11. The CDR3 DNA sequence: TGTGCCAGTAGTAACTCCTTTCTAGCGGGAAAGTACAATGAGCAGTTCTTC. The encoded protein is CASSNSFLAGKYNEQFF.

This chain uses TRBV5-1 with TRBJ1-6, with 9 positions matching TRBD1. The germline gives CDR1 SGHRS, CDR2 YFSETQ. This CDR3 comprises 14 residues. V gave up 4 bases and J gave up 10 bases; unmatched junction bases: 6. CDR3 DNA: TGCGCCAGCAGCCCGAGGACAGGGGACTCACCCCTCCACTTT. Its translation is CASSPRTGDSPLHF. Drawing the rest from reference TRBV5-1 and TRBJ1-6, the complete variable domain is KAGVTQTPRYLIKTRGQQVTLSCSPISGHRSVSWYQQTPGQGLQFLFEYFSETQRNKGNFPGRFSGRQFSNSRSEMNVSTLELGDSALYLCASSPRTGDSPLHFGNGTRLTVT.

This clone was seen once. The rearrangement uses TRBV24-1 and TRBJ2-2; TRBD1 aligns across 9 bases. Germline assignment: CDR1 KGHDR and CDR2 SFDVKD. After removal of 4 bases from V and 1 base from J, the junction contained 9 bases not matched to a gene. The CDR3 totals 18 residues. CDR3 residues: CATSERPGQGWNTGELFF. The CDR3 bases are TGTGCCACCAGTGAACGACCCGGACAGGGGTGGAACACCGGGGAGCTGTTTTTT.

The chain links TRBV5-1 to TRBJ2-2; no clear D. The V gene's germline CDR1 is SGHRS and CDR2 YFSETQ. Between the trimmed V and J ends, which lost 2 bases and 7 bases, there was a span of 15 bases. The CDR3 is made up of 15 amino acids. The CDR3 nucleotides read TGCGCCAGCAGCTTAACAGACCAAGTGAGCGGGGAGCTGTTTTTT. Protein sequence: CASSLTDQVSGELFF. Filled out from reference TRBV5-1 and TRBJ2-2, the complete variable domain reads KAGVTQTPRYLIKTRGQQVTLSCSPISGHRSVSWYQQTPGQGLQFLFEYFSETQRNKGNFPGRFSGRQFSNSRSEMNVSTLELGDSALYLCASSLTDQVSGELFFGEGSRLTVL.

CDR3 nucleotides: TGTGCCAGCAATAGGGCTCAGGGGGACTATGGCTACACCTTC. This codes for CASNRAQGDYGYTF. V is TRBV2 and J is TRBJ1-2, with 7 nucleotides matching TRBD1. This CDR3 contains 14 residues. V was pared by 7 bases and J by 3 bases, with 8 bases of the junction left unmatched. Germline loops: CDR1 SNHLY, CDR2 FYNNEI.

The CDR3 loop is CAWTNRQDYEQYF. The CDR3 bases are TGTGCCTGGACTAATCGACAGGACTACGAGCAGTACTTC. The chain joins TRBV30 to TRBJ2-7, with D perhaps TRBD1 (6 bases). CDR1 and CDR2 (germline): GTSNPN, SVGIG (reference sequence). V was clipped by 4 bases and J by 3 bases, with 13 bases between them. This CDR3 has 13 residues.

The chain joins TRBV6-1 to TRBJ1-5; D is unresolved. From germline, CDR1 is MNHNS and CDR2 SASEGT. Trimming left V 0 bases short and J 4 bases short, with 10 bases between. The CDR3 is 15 residues long. The DNA of the CDR3 is TGTGCCAGCAGTGAAGCGCTGGCAAATAATCAGCCCCAGCATTTT. Translated: CASSEALANNQPQHF.

This clone occurred a few times. The chain has TRBV24-1 and TRBJ1-1; the D gene is possibly TRBD1 (5 bases). CDR1 is KGHDR, CDR2 SFDVKD, per germline. The CDR3 consists of 16 residues. Trimming removed 3 bases at V and 5 bases at J, with 18 bases between. This CDR3 reads CATSDNRRGGGTEAFF. In DNA form, the CDR3 reads TGTGCCACCAGTGATAATCGTAGGGGCGGGGGAACTGAAGCTTTCTTT.

For the CDR3, the DNA is TGTGCCAGCTCACCACCGGGCGAGGGCATTCAGTACTTC. Translated, it gives CASSPPGEGIQYF. The gene calls are TRBV18 and TRBJ2-4; possible D gene TRBD2, 5 bases. The V end was cut by 0 bases, the J end by 9 bases, with 9 bases between. The CDR3 totals 13 residues. Germline CDR1 KGHSH, CDR2 LQKENI.

This chain connects TRBV20-1 to TRBJ2-7; the D gene is possibly TRBD1 (5 bases). Trimming cost V 5 bases and J 5 bases, with 10 bases left between them. The CDR3 sequence is 11 residues long. CDR1 DFQATT and CDR2 SNEGSKA come from the germline V gene (reference sequence). Written as DNA, the CDR3 is TGCAGTGCTCGACAGTCCCACGAGCAGTACTTC. Its translation is CSARQSHEQYF.

This clone was recorded only once. The chain has TRBV28 and TRBJ1-5, with D possibly being TRBD1 (6 bases). CDR1 is MDHEN and CDR2 is SYDVKM in the germline V gene. The CDR3 covers 14 residues. V shed 2 bases and J shed 6 bases, with 11 bases lying between them. This CDR3 is CASSLTGGGQPQHF. DNA of the CDR3: TGTGCCAGCAGTTTAACTGGGGGCGGTCAGCCCCAGCATTTT.

The chain links TRBV12-5 to TRBJ2-1; TRBD2 agrees at 7 bases. Germline CDR1 and CDR2: LGHNT and FRNRAP. CDR3 length equals 17 residues. V was pared by 0 bases and J by 1 base, with 6 bases of the junction left unmatched. This chain's CDR3 is CASGLVLGGKSYNEQFF. The CDR3 DNA reads as TGTGCTAGTGGTTTGGTACTGGGGGGGAAGTCCTACAATGAGCAGTTCTTC.

This sequence joins TRBV7-7 and TRBJ2-7; maybe TRBD2 (5 bases). Deletions cut 5 bases from V and 4 bases from J, with 18 bases between. The CDR3 sequence is 15 residues long. Germline CDR1 and CDR2: SSHAT and FNYEAQ (reference sequence). CDR3 DNA: TGTGCCAGCAGCAAAACCGTCGGTGAGGGATACGAGCAGTACTTC. Its translation is CASSKTVGEGYEQYF.

The chain recombines TRBV5-1 with TRBJ2-7; 14 nucleotides align to TRBD2. The CDR3 is made up of 18 amino acids. From germline, CDR1 is SGHRS and CDR2 YFSETQ. V lost 0 bases, J lost 1 base, and 6 bases stayed unmatched. CDR3 in DNA: TGCGCCAGCAGCTTGGAGGGACTAGCGGGAGTAAGGTCCTACGAGCAGTACTTC. Translating gives CASSLEGLAGVRSYEQYF.

This clone was seen just once. This CDR3 is CSVGGDLYSNQPQHF. The CDR3 DNA is TGCAGCGTTGGAGGAGACCTTTATAGCAATCAGCCCCAGCATTTT. The rearrangement uses TRBV29-1 and TRBJ1-5, with D unresolved. Trimming removed 4 bases from V and 0 bases from J, with 13 bases in between. Germline CDR1 and CDR2: SQVTM and ANQGSEA. CDR3 length: 15 amino acids.

The rearrangement links TRBV7-2 to TRBJ1-5; D call uncertain. The V gene lost 1 base and the J gene lost 7 bases, with 11 bases spanning the gap. This CDR3 comprises 14 residues. Germline CDR1 reads SGHTA; CDR2 reads FQGNSA. The CDR3 sequence is CASSLGGDSQPQHF. CDR3 bases: TGTGCCAGCAGCTTAGGGGGAGATAGCCAGCCCCAGCATTTT.